This T cell receptor beta chain appears in the sequencing data of a study of regulatory T cells in long-lasting Graves disease. Study-wide background: Recently diagnosed Graves' patients had received antithyroid drugs for under 3 months.

Building of the TCR beta libraries involved iRepertoire HTBI primers and Arm-PCR of CDR3 regions. TCRdb ran MiXCR on the multiplex PCR reads and lists one entry per CDR3 protein. This table has about 380,000 distinct CDR3 sequences, 15% to 17% appearing once. This CDR3 contains 18 residues. V was clipped by 0 bases and J by 0 bases, with 17 bases between them. CDR1 and CDR2 from the germline V gene are MNHEY and SVGEGT. Time point described: newly diagnosed GD, antithyroid drugs for less than 3 months. With RNA extracted from PBMCs as input, the TCR library was made. The sequence was collected from a female donor with Graves disease. The material sequenced was peripheral blood mononuclear cells (PBMCs), taken at new diagnosis, from a patient treated with antithyroid drugs. V gene TRBV6-2 or TRBV6-3 combines with J gene TRBJ1-2, with D perhaps TRBD1 (6 bases). The CDR3 region is CASSYSKAGAIANYGYTF. The CDR3 bases are TGTGCCAGCAGTTACTCGAAGGCAGGGGCTATAGCTAACTATGGCTACACCTTC.